This T cell receptor (beta chain) comes out of a study of cytomegalovirus exposure and HLA in healthy donors (dated by TCRdb to 2017 to 2019). For context, the study as a whole: In an earlier analysis of roughly 500 of the donors, approximately 300 Gb of sequence data and 117 million unique TCR beta sequences from about 179 million T cells were reported. Along with the roughly 700-subject first cohort, a separate validation cohort of 120 different subjects was used. A later analysis re-examined previously published TCR beta repertoires from hundreds of donors and added high-resolution HLA genotyping to investigate patterns of TCR occurrence. Because of strong linkage in the cohort, roughly five DR-DQ haplotypes were treated as single units for association and clustering. The study used immunosequencing to profile the T cell repertoires of several hundred subjects and linked those repertoires to cytomegalovirus serostatus. On average, roughly 240,000 unique TCR beta nucleotide sequences were sequenced per donor among 350 to 400 genotyped donors of the cohort, with around 19% of those sequences being non-productive. In the later analysis, no new phenotypic data were used to find candidate immune exposures; instead, reliance was placed on TCR beta sequences and their occurrence across donors. To predict cytomegalovirus infection status, the study combined high-throughput TCR immunosequencing, statistical association of individual TCRs with disease status, and machine learning. An early release covering over 500 HLA-typed donors comprised approximately 300 gigabases of sequencing data and around 85 million unique TCR sequences. The aim of the study was to test whether cataloging public T cell receptors could identify signatures of past pathogen exposure. Donor age, sex, ethnicity and CMV serostatus were collected together with the repertoire data. Genome-wide SNP genotypes for about 60% of the roughly 700 donors were used in a later genetic analysis, which treated that subset as a discovery cohort. All discovery cohort repertoires had been generated on a single sequencing platform. Of the 350 to 450 genotyped donors, over 70% fell in the genetic ancestry cluster associated with self-reported Caucasian donors. Both class I and class II loci were covered by HLA typing, at four-digit resolution. An earlier analysis of 500 to 650 of the donors applied high-throughput TCR beta sequencing to assess whether each TCR beta V gene segment acted as functional or pseudogenic. Typing coverage varied by locus: about 629-630 donors for A, B, C, DRB1 and DQB1; roughly 560 for DQA1; around 610 for DPA1; some 470 for DPB1. On the study overall, not on this receptor specifically: The study listed approximately 150 TCR beta chains as associated with cytomegalovirus. According to a later genetic analysis, donors in an Asian-associated ancestry cluster had fewer N-insertions in productive TCRs than the roughly 670-donor mean. In a later analysis, the rate of TCR association differed among HLA loci, with DRB1 alleles having the most associated TCRs and HLA-C alleles having the fewest. Roughly uniform sequencing depth across donors was assumed in presence/absence analyses, although this assumption may not hold. The earlier analysis of some 560 of the donors excluded roughly 17 rarely observed V segments, including chromosome 9 orphons, because counts were too low. In both the original and validation cohorts, the classifier was reported to diagnose cytomegalovirus status with high specificity and sensitivity. While some public TCRs were present in many individuals, most TCR sequences turned up only very rarely across donors. The authors suggested that the approach could potentially be extended to other disease states and immunological phenotypes. Most CMV-associated TCR beta chains appeared to be HLA-restricted in a later analysis, and the HLA associations seemed to be driven largely by CMV exposure. In a later analysis, about 17,000 TCR beta sequences were associated with specific HLA alleles at a false discovery rate of 0.05. An earlier analysis of some 590 of the donors showed that most TCR beta V segments appeared in productive rearrangements either about 87% or about 30% of the time, which broadly matched IMGT annotations. Immune exposure information for the cohort was limited to CMV serostatus. Correlated functional status among segregating V segments might be attributable to linkage disequilibrium, but an unknown experimental factor could not be ruled out. In vitro tests confirmed that three of the cytomegalovirus-associated TCR beta chains recognize cytomegalovirus antigens. This cohort had only TCR beta chains sequenced, and the lack of alpha or paired-chain data limited which features could be detected. A group of highly shared sequence variants was considered likely to be a technical artifact of the sequencing pipeline. A further reported finding was that TCR beta sequences accurately predicted the HLA-A and HLA-B alleles for most subjects in the first cohort. In a later analysis, HLA-associated TCR beta chains showed more clonal expansion and lower generation probabilities than non-associated chains that were equally common. Because HLA typing was missing for some donors at each locus, association tests included only the typed subset. An association between a missense DCLRE1C variant and V-gene and J-gene trimming of TCR beta chains was found in a later genetic analysis and replicated in an independent cohort. According to a later analysis, parvovirus B19, influenza, CMV and Epstein-Barr virus appeared linked to several top co-occurrence clusters. When HLA alleles, especially DR and DQ, strongly co-occurred, attributing TCR associations to individual alleles was difficult.

The library was produced with the immunoSEQ multiplex PCR assay. The multiplex PCR relied on a mix of 60 forward primers for TCR Vbeta segments and 13 reverse primers for TCR Jbeta segments. The CDR3 region of rearranged TCR beta genes was amplified from genomic DNA with a multiplex PCR assay. The amplified TCR beta libraries were sequenced on the Illumina HiSeq System as 87-base-pair reads. As for the original processing: Across the 670 or so repertoires, a later analysis counted roughly 84 million unique TCR beta chains, around 11 million of which were shared by at least two donors. Raw reads were error-corrected and collapsed into unique sequences by a nearest-neighbor algorithm in which closely related sequences were merged to remove PCR and sequencing errors. Alignment of CDR3 sequences to IMGT reference sequences was used to assign V, D and J gene segments. Each retained sequence needed at least a six-nucleotide match to both a V gene segment and a J gene segment. Rearrangements were classified as productive when the CDR3 lacked stop codons and remained in frame with V and J, and all other rearrangements were classified as non-productive. Following IMGT convention, CDR3 was defined as the stretch from the second conserved V-encoded cysteine to the conserved J-encoded phenylalanine. The earlier analysis of roughly 590 of the donors excluded sequences that lacked an unambiguous match to a single V gene segment. In an earlier analysis of approximately 590 of the donors, V segments were called functional above 56.7% productive rearrangements and were called segregating when the between-donor standard deviation exceeded 5%. To diagnose cytomegalovirus status from the catalog of TCR beta chain sequences, a statistical classification framework was built. In a later analysis, V and J genes were assigned by comparing TCR nucleotide sequences against IMGT/GENE-DB human TR gene sequences. In a later analysis, CDR3 sequences and most-parsimonious VDJ recombination scenarios were assigned using the TCRdist pipeline. In a later analysis, every TCR beta chain was defined by the combination of its CDR3 amino acid sequence and its V-gene family, and reads without a unique V-gene family were dropped. As a way to deal with suspected cross-contamination and a sequencing artifact, a later analysis dropped 450 to 700 nucleotide sequences that were highly shared and had low generation probability. In a later analysis, a clonal expansion index was calculated for each public chain from normalized within-repertoire ranks of inferred template counts. In a later analysis, generation probabilities were computed using a VDJ recombination model fitted to out-of-frame rearrangements, and the results were checked against IGoR. Hypergeometric tests were used in a later analysis to score TCR-TCR, TCR-HLA and TCR-CMV co-occurrence, with a repertoire-size bias correction applied to the TCR pairs. A later analysis estimated false discovery rates by permuting HLA or CMV assignments 20 times. In a later analysis, co-occurring TCRs were grouped using DBSCAN, and TCRdist sequence similarity was added for clustering within HLA-allele-positive subsets. For co-occurrence clustering, repertoires with fewer than 30,000 or more than 120,000 public chains were excluded, along with about five repertoires with anomalous nucleotide sharing. TCRdb carries this immuneACCESS record with in-frame sequences only. Its versions omit some clonotypes, under half of them owing to an unresolved V gene in the studies checked, with the rest unexplained. V and J calls and clone size are copied from that table; D and trimming were computed from the DNA. This sample's table has entries for more than 45,000 clones. Together, the top ten hold 9% to 15% of the sample.

The cohort consisted of 600 to 750 healthy bone marrow donors. All cohort members were sampled while nominally healthy, although unrecorded immune exposures were likely present. The donor tested CMV seropositive, placing the donor among the 290 or so seropositive members of the cohort. A peripheral blood sample was collected from each donor, and TCR beta sequencing was performed on peripheral blood mononuclear cells. The Qiagen DNeasy Blood Extraction Kit was used to extract genomic DNA from the blood cell samples. A remark on this clone: Its binding antigen is unknown.

Input material: PBMCs. This sequence originates from a woman aged 25-40 years in good health and CMV-seropositive.

The CDR3 has the sequence CASGYRGGQPQHF. The nucleotides are TGTGCCAGCGGATACAGGGGTGGCCAGCCCCAGCATTTT. Recombination joined TRBV6-6 with TRBJ1-5, with 7 central nucleotides matching TRBD1. V and J are trimmed by 8 bases and 7 bases, and the gene matches miss 8 bases of the junction. In the germline V gene (reference sequence), CDR1 corresponds to MNHNY and CDR2 to SVGAGI. CDR3 length: 13 amino acids, cysteine to phenylalanine. Only the CDR3 region is kept as DNA, spanning 39 bases read in frame from base 1.